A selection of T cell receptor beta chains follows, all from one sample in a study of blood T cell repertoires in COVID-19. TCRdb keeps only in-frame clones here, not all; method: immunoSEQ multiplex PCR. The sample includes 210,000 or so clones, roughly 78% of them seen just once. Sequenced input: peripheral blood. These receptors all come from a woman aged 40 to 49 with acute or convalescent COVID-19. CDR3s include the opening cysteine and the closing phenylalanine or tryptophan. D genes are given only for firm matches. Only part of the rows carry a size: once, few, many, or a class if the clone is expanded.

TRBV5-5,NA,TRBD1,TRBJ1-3,TGTGCCAGCACCAACGGGGACAGGGGGCGTGGAAACACCATATATTTT,CASTNGDRGRGNTIYF
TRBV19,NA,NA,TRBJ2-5,TGTGCCAGTAATTCCCGCGGGGCGAAAGAGACCCAGTACTTC,CASNSRGAKETQYF
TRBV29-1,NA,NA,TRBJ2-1,TGCAGCGCCTCTCCGTATACCTACAATGAGCAGTTCTTC,CSASPYTYNEQFF
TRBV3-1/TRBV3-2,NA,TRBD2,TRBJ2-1,TGTGCCAGCAGCCAAGTCGCAGTTACTAGCGGGAGCTCCTACAATGAGCAGTTCTTC,CASSQVAVTSGSSYNEQFF
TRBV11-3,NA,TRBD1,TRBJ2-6,TGTGCCAGCAGCAAGGACAGGGGTTATGGGGCCAACGTCCTGACTTTC,CASSKDRGYGANVLTF
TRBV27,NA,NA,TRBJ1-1,TGTGCCAGCACCGCCGCGGGGGGGGTCACTGAAGCTTTCTTT,CASTAAGGVTEAFF
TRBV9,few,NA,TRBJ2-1,TGTGCCAGCGCCCGACTACCCAATGAGCAGTTCTTC,CASARLPNEQFF
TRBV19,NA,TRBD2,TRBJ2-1,TGTGCCAGTAGGGGCGGGAGGGGTTCCTACAATGAGCAGTTCTTC,CASRGGRGSYNEQFF
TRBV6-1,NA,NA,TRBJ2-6,TGTGCCAGCAGTGAACAGGGCTCTGGGGCCAACGTCCTGACTTTC,CASSEQGSGANVLTF
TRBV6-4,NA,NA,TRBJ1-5,TGTGCCAGCAGTGAATCCATTCATCAGCCCCAGCATTTT,CASSESIHQPQHF
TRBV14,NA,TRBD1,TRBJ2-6,TGTGCCAGCAGCCAAGCGAGGACACAGGGGAGCTCTGGGGCCAACGTCCTGACTTTC,CASSQARTQGSSGANVLTF
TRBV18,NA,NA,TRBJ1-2,TGTGCCAGCTCACCACTAGGACAGAAAGATGGCTACACCTTC,CASSPLGQKDGYTF
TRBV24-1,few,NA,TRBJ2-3,TGTGCCACCAGAGGGGGAGGGCCCACAGATACGCAGTATTTT,CATRGGGPTDTQYF
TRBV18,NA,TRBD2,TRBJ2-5,TGTGCCAGCTCACCCATGATGACTAGCAGGGAAGAGACCCAGTACTTC,CASSPMMTSREETQYF
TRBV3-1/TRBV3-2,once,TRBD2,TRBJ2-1,TGTGCCAGCAGCCAAGATGAACTAGCGGGGTACAATGAGCAGTTCTTC,CASSQDELAGYNEQFF
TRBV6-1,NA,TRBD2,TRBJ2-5,TGTGCCAGCAGTGAAGCTAGCGGGGGTGTGAGGGAGACCCAGTACTTC,CASSEASGGVRETQYF
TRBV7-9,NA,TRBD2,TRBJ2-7,TGTGCCAGCACGGGCGGGAGATCCTACGAGCAGTACTTC,CASTGGRSYEQYF
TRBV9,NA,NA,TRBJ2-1,TGTGCCAGCAGCGCCAGGGGCTCATCCTACAATGAGCAGTTCTTC,CASSARGSSYNEQFF
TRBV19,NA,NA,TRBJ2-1,TGTGCCAGTAGTATAGTAGGGGGGGGCTTGGGCTCCTACAATGAGCAGTTCTTC,CASSIVGGGLGSYNEQFF
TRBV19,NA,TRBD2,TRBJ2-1,TGTGCCAGTCAAAAATCCGGGACTAGCGGGAGAAGCGTGCAGTTCTTC,CASQKSGTSGRSVQFF
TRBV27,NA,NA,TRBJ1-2,TGTGCCAGCAGTCGTCAATGGGGGGACGGCTATGGCTACACCTTC,CASSRQWGDGYGYTF
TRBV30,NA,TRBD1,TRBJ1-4,TGTGCCTGGACCCGACAGGGGAGAAAGGGTGAAAAACTGTTTTTT,CAWTRQGRKGEKLFF
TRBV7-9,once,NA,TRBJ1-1,TGTGCCAGCAGCTTAGGGTCGACCTCAGGCTTTATAGGGGGATTTGAAGCTTTCTTT,CASSLGSTSGFIGGFEAFF
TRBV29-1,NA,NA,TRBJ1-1,TGCAGCGTTGAAGTACAGGACAGAACTTTCTTT,CSVEVQDRTFF
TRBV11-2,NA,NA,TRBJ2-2,TGTGCCAGCAGCTTAGAAGGAGGGCGTGGCGGGGAGCTGTTTTTT,CASSLEGGRGGELFF
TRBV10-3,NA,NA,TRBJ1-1,TGTGCCATCAGTGGGACACCCGGTGGTGAAGCTTTCTTT,CAISGTPGGEAFF
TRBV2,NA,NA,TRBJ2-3,TGTGCCAGCGCTGGGCTCGGGCGGGGCGAAACTAGCACAGATACGCAGTATTTT,CASAGLGRGETSTDTQYF
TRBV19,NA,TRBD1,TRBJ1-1,TGTGCCAGCCAAGCGACAGGGACAACTGAAGCTTTCTTT,CASQATGTTEAFF
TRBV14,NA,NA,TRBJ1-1,TGTGCCAGCAGCCAGGGGATCGACAGGAAAGTAAATGAAGCTTTCTTT,CASSQGIDRKVNEAFF
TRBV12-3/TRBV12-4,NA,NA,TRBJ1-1,TGTGCCAGCAGTTTACTCGAGGGCGCTGAAGCTTTCTTT,CASSLLEGAEAFF
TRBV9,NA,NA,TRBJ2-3,TGTGCCAGCAGCGTAGTAGGGGAAACAGATACGCAGTATTTT,CASSVVGETDTQYF
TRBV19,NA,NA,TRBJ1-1,TGTGCCAGTAGTTACACAGGGCCCGAAGGTAGAGCTTTCTTT,CASSYTGPEGRAFF
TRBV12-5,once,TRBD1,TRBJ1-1,TGTGCTAGTGGTTTATACCCGGGACAGCAGAACACTGAAGCTTTCTTT,CASGLYPGQQNTEAFF
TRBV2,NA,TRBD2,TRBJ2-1,TGTGCCAGCAGTGAAGCGACTAGCGGGGGCGATGAGCAGTTCTTC,CASSEATSGGDEQFF
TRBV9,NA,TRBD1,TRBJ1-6,TGTGCCAGCAGCGTTGGACAGGGGTATAATTCACCCCTCCACTTT,CASSVGQGYNSPLHF
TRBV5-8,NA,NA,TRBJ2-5,TGTGCCAGCAGCTTCGGGCTTCAACAATCAGGGGAGACCCAGTACTTC,CASSFGLQQSGETQYF
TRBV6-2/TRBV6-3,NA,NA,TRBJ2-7,TGTGCCAGCAGTGGGAGCTGGGCCTACGAGCAGTACTTC,CASSGSWAYEQYF
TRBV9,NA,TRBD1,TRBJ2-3,TGTGCCAGCAGCCCTGACAGGGGTGGAACAGATACGCAGTATTTT,CASSPDRGGTDTQYF
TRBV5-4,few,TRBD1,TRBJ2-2,TGTGCCAGCAGTCCTACAGGGGCCGCGAACACCGGGGAGCTGTTTTTT,CASSPTGAANTGELFF
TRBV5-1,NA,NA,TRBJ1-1,TGCGCCAGCAGCTTGAAGGGGTGGACTGAAGCTTTCTTT,CASSLKGWTEAFF
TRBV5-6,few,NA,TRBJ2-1,TGTGCCAGCAGCTTGGCCCTAGGCAATGAGCAGTTCTTC,CASSLALGNEQFF
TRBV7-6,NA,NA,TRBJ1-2,TGTGCCAGCAGACATACAGGGTCAGATGGCTACACCTTC,CASRHTGSDGYTF
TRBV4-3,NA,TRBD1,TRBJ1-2,TGCGCCAGCAGCCAAGGAGTTCACAGGGGGAGAGCTAACTATGGCTACACCTTC,CASSQGVHRGRANYGYTF
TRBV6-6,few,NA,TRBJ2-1,TGTGCCAGCAGTGGGACTGCGTCCTACAATGAGCAGTTCTTC,CASSGTASYNEQFF
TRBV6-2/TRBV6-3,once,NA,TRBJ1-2,TGTGCCAGCAGCATACGGGGCTATGGCTACACCTTC,CASSIRGYGYTF
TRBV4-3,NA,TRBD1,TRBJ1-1,TGCGCCAGCAGCCAAGAGGGACAGGGGCCGATAGAAGCTTTCTTT,CASSQEGQGPIEAFF
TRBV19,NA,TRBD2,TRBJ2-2,TGTGCCAGTAGTATCCAAGCGGGAGGGCACACCGGGGAGCTGTTTTTT,CASSIQAGGHTGELFF
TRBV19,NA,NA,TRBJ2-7,TGTGCCAGTAGTATGGGCTACCTTGCCGAGCAGTACTTC,CASSMGYLAEQYF
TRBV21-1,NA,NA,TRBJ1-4,TGTGCCAGCAGCGGTTGGGACATCCCTCCTACAACTAATGAAAAACTGTTTTTT,CASSGWDIPPTTNEKLFF
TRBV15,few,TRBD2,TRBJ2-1,TGTGCCACCAGCAGAGACCCGCTAGCGGGAGGTCCCTACAATGAGCAGTTCTTC,CATSRDPLAGGPYNEQFF